This T cell receptor beta chain is drawn from a study of identical twins. Ten or more counts support this clonotype. From the 5' RACE reads, TCRdb called clonotypes with MiXCR, one entry per CDR3 protein. In the table there are 400,000 or so distinct CDR3 sequences, approximately 8.8% of which are singletons. The CDR3 sequence is 17 residues long. The germline gives CDR1 SQVTM, CDR2 ANQGSEA. The V and J ends lost 7 bases and 8 bases, in that order; junction bases with no gene match: 20. The J gene is TRBJ2-1, the V gene TRBV29-1, with 10 bases fitting TRBD2. Sequencing was performed on naive T cells sorted from blood. This sequence originates from a woman in her forties or fifties in good health. The CDR3 region has the DNA TGCAGCGCCTCCGGGACTAGCGCCTCCAGGGGGATAGATGAGCAGTTCTTC. Translated: CSASGTSASRGIDEQFF.